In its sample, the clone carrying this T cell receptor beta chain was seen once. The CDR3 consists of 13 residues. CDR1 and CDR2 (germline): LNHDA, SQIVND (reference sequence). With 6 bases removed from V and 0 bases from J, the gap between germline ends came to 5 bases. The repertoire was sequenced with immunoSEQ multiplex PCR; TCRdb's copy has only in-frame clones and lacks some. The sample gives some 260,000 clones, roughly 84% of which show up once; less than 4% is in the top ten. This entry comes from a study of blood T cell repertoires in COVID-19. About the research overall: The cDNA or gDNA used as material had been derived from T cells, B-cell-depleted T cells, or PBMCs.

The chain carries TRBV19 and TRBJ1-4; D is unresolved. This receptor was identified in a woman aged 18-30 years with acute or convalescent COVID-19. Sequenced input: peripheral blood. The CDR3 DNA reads TGTGCCAGTAGGGCGGCAACTAATGAAAAACTGTTTTTT. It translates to CASRAATNEKLFF.